Presented here are 23 T cell receptor beta chains from one specimen sequenced in a study of cytomegalovirus exposure and HLA in healthy donors. PCR used 60 Vbeta primers and 13 Jbeta primers. Method: immunoSEQ multiplex PCR; TCRdb's copy keeps in-frame clones and lacks some. The sample lists roughly 130,000 clones, about 8.5% occurring once. The source material was PBMCs. Every receptor here comes from a man aged 40-50 years in good health and CMV-seronegative.

This rearrangement joins TRBV5-1 to TRBJ2-1; D is possibly TRBD1 (5 bases). The CDR3 totals 16 residues. CDR1 is SGHRS and CDR2 is YFSETQ in the germline V gene. With 2 bases removed from V and 7 bases from J, the gap between germline ends came to 19 bases. CDR3 bases: TGCGCCAGCAGCTTACCGAGGCAGGGAAGGTTGAATGAGCAGTTCTTC. It yields the protein CASSLPRQGRLNEQFF.

This clone came up a few times. The rearrangement joins TRBV6-5 to TRBJ2-3; a possible D gene is TRBD2 (7 bases). CDR3 length: 14 amino acids. The V and J ends lost 8 bases and 4 bases respectively, with 16 bases between them. Germline V gives CDR1 MNHEY, CDR2 SVGAGI. The CDR3 DNA follows: TGTGCCAGCTCCCCGGGGAGGGGGGCAGATACGCAGTATTTT. Protein product: CASSPGRGADTQYF.

This clone was seen more than once but under ten times. CDR3 sequence: CASSRRHLAFF. Written as DNA, the CDR3 is TGTGCCAGCAGCCGACGACATTTGGCTTTCTTT. The gene calls are TRBV7-2 and TRBJ1-1; D is unresolved. The germline V gene encodes CDR1 SGHTA and CDR2 FQGNSA. The germline V and J ends were trimmed by 5 bases and 11 bases, with 12 bases remaining between them. The CDR3 totals 11 residues.

This chain connects TRBV6-6 to TRBJ2-1; no clear D. V was cut by 6 bases and J by 4 bases, with 13 bases left in between. The germline gives CDR1 MNHNY, CDR2 SVGAGI (reference sequence). The CDR3 sequence is 14 residues long. The CDR3 spells CASREQPTYNEQFF. The CDR3 DNA follows: TGTGCCAGCAGAGAGCAACCTACTTACAATGAGCAGTTCTTC.

The CDR3 sequence is CASSERGGRAPYEQYF. CDR3 DNA sequence: TGTGCCAGCAGTGAAAGGGGGGGCAGGGCCCCCTACGAGCAGTACTTC. J is TRBJ2-5 and V is TRBV2; tentatively, D is TRBD2 (7 bases). Near its end, the DNA agrees better with TRBJ2-7, so the J call may be wrong. Germline CDR1 is SNHLY and CDR2 is FYNNEI. The CDR3 totals 16 residues.

The chain couples TRBV19 to TRBJ2-5; D may be TRBD2 (6 bases). The length of the CDR3 is 13 residues. Germline V lookup: CDR1 LNHDA, CDR2 SQIVND (reference sequence). V was pared by 5 bases and J by 4 bases, with 11 bases between. CDR3 nucleotides: TGTGCCAGTAGTCCCGCGGGGTCAGAGACCCAGTACTTC. It translates to CASSPAGSETQYF.

This clone has only a few counts. V and J are TRBV12-2 and TRBJ2-3; the table's D gene call, TRBD2, was not cross checked with the DNA. TRBV12-2 is termed a pseudogene. The CDR3 contains 13 residues. CDR3 bases: TGTGCAAGTCGCTTGACTAGCACAGATACGCAGTATTTT. It encodes CASRLTSTDTQYF.

Only a few counts were recorded for this clone. The CDR3 spells CASNRGRDEKLFF. CDR3 nucleotide sequence: TGTGCCTCAAACAGGGGGCGAGATGAAAAACTGTTTTTT. The rearrangement joins TRBV2 to TRBJ1-4; 9 bases line up with TRBD1. J lost 6 bases, V lost 11 bases, and 7 bases had no gene match. There are 13 residues in the CDR3. CDR1 is SNHLY and CDR2 is FYNNEI in the germline V gene.

This chain links TRBV28 with TRBJ1-5, with TRBD1 matching over 9 bases. The J segment lost 7 bases and the V segment lost 5 bases, leaving 6 bases of the junction unmatched. This CDR3 comprises 14 residues. Germline CDR1 reads MDHEN; CDR2 reads SYDVKM. The CDR3 nucleotides are TGTGCCAGCAGTCAAGGGACAGGGAGGCAGCCCCAGCATTTT. It yields the protein CASSQGTGRQPQHF. Combining the CDR3 with reference TRBV28 and TRBJ1-5 gives the whole variable domain DVKVTQSSRYLVKRTGEKVFLECVQDMDHENMFWYRQDPGLGLRLIYFSYDVKMKEKGDIPEGYSVSREKKERFSLILESASTNQTSMYLCASSQGTGRQPQHFGDGTRLSIL.

J is TRBJ1-2 and V is TRBV12-5; D remains unclear. Germline CDR1 reads LGHNT; CDR2 reads FRNRAP. The CDR3 sequence is 15 residues long. V shed 6 bases and J shed 4 bases, with 18 bases lying between them. The CDR3 nucleotides read TGTGCTAGTGGCCGCAGGTTAACATACTCCTATGGCTACACCTTC. The encoded protein is CASGRRLTYSYGYTF.

The chain is built from TRBV2 and TRBJ2-7; maybe TRBD1 (5 bases). With 7 bases removed from V and 3 bases from J, the gap between germline ends came to 13 bases. Looked up from germline, CDR1 is SNHLY and CDR2 is FYNNEI. This CDR3 has 13 amino acids. CDR3: CASTLLDSYEQYF. The CDR3 DNA sequence: TGTGCCAGCACCCTCCTAGACAGCTACGAGCAGTACTTC.

This sequence joins TRBV2 and TRBJ1-2, with 9 bases lining up with TRBD1. Germline V lookup: CDR1 SNHLY, CDR2 FYNNEI. Germline trimming cut 5 bases from V and 8 bases from J; bases unmatched to any gene: 9. This CDR3 comprises 14 residues. The DNA of the CDR3 is TGTGCCAGCAGTACGCCGGGACAGGGCCGGGGCTACACCTTC. It is translated as CASSTPGQGRGYTF. The full variable domain, with the rest looked up from reference TRBV2 and TRBJ1-2, is EPEVTQTPSHQVTQMGQEVILRCVPISNHLYFYWYRQILGQKVEFLVSFYNNEISEKSEIFDDQFSVERPDGSNFTLKIRSTKLEDSAMYFCASSTPGQGRGYTFGSGTRLTVV.

This clone was picked up a small number of times. The chain employs TRBV5-1 and TRBJ1-3; TRBD1 agrees at 8 bases. The trim removed 3 bases at V and 2 bases at J, leaving 7 bases unmatched. Germline V gene lookup returns CDR1 SGHRS and CDR2 YFSETQ. The CDR3 is 16 residues long. The CDR3 loop reads CASSSEPTGAGNTIYF. CDR3 sequence (DNA): TGCGCCAGCAGCTCGGAACCGACAGGGGCTGGAAACACCATATATTTT.

This clone was found a few times. The rearrangement links TRBV5-8 to TRBJ2-1, with a tentative D call TRBD2 (6 bases). This CDR3 has 14 amino acids. Trimming pared 5 bases from V and 1 base from J, leaving 10 bases between. The germline V gene encodes CDR1 SGHTS and CDR2 YDEGEE. The CDR3 sequence is CASRHGGSYNEQFF. CDR3 bases: TGTGCCAGCAGGCACGGGGGTTCCTACAATGAGCAGTTCTTC.

This clone was counted between two and nine times. The chain employs TRBV10-3 and TRBJ1-1; the match to TRBD1 covers 8 bases. CDR1 is ENHRY and CDR2 is SYGVKD in the germline V gene. The trim removed 3 bases at V and 5 bases at J, leaving 11 bases unmatched. This CDR3 is 16 amino acids long. Here the CDR3 reads CAISDPGQADQTEAFF. CDR3 nucleotide sequence: TGTGCCATCAGTGATCCGGGACAGGCCGATCAGACTGAAGCTTTCTTT.

In this sample, this clone turned up a few times. This chain links TRBV18 with TRBJ2-1, with 11 bases aligning to TRBD2. Trimming removed 1 base from V and 7 bases from J; junction bases left unmatched: 0. The CDR3 sequence is 14 residues long. Per germline, CDR1 KGHSH and CDR2 LQKENI. This chain's CDR3 is CASSPRTSGNEQFF. The DNA of the CDR3 is TGTGCCAGCTCACCACGGACTAGCGGGAATGAGCAGTTCTTC.

This clone was detected a few times. The CDR3 nucleotides are TGTGCCAGCAGTAGGACAGCCTACGAGCAGTACTTC. The encoded protein is CASSRTAYEQYF. The V call is TRBV28, the J call TRBJ2-7; D may be TRBD1 (6 bases). V dropped 5 bases and J dropped 2 bases, with 7 bases sitting between them. Germline CDR1 MDHEN, CDR2 SYDVKM. This CDR3 contains 12 residues.

This clone appeared a few times. The chain has TRBV19 and TRBJ1-1; D gene uncertain. V was clipped by 5 bases and J by 4 bases, with 14 bases between them. CDR1 is LNHDA and CDR2 is SQIVND in the germline V gene (reference sequence). The CDR3 totals 14 residues. The CDR3 reads CASSPPHWSTEAFF. CDR3 DNA sequence: TGTGCCAGTAGTCCCCCTCATTGGAGCACTGAAGCTTTCTTT.

This clone appeared a few times. The gene calls are TRBV2 and TRBJ2-7, with D maybe TRBD1 (5 bases). CDR1 and CDR2 (germline): SNHLY, FYNNEI. The CDR3 runs 12 residues. V lost 6 bases and J lost 2, with 8 bases in between. This CDR3 is CASRPRAYEQYF. The CDR3 bases are TGTGCCAGCAGGCCCAGGGCCTACGAGCAGTACTTC.

This chain joins TRBV30 and TRBJ1-5, with 8 bases identical to TRBD1. Germline-derived CDR1 and CDR2 are GTSNPN and SVGIG (reference sequence). The CDR3 loop spans 15 amino acids. Germline trimming cut 1 base from V and 4 bases from J; bases unmatched to any gene: 6. CDR3 region: CAWSADRGGNQPQHF. CDR3 DNA: TGTGCCTGGAGTGCCGACAGGGGAGGGAATCAGCCCCAGCATTTT.

The rearrangement uses TRBV18 and TRBJ1-2, with D possibly matching TRBD1 (6 bases). Looked up from germline, CDR1 is KGHSH and CDR2 is LQKENI. V gave up 3 bases and J gave up 4 bases, with 12 bases separating them. The CDR3 has 14 residues. CDR3: CASSPGQTFYGYTF. CDR3 sequence (DNA): TGTGCCAGCTCACCGGGACAAACATTCTATGGCTACACCTTC.

The chain employs TRBV2 and TRBJ1-6; D is uncertain. CDR1 is SNHLY, CDR2 FYNNEI, per germline. CDR3 length: 13 amino acids. V dropped 3 bases and J dropped 7 bases, with 7 bases sitting between them. The DNA for the CDR3 is TGTGCCAGCAGTGAGTCTTTCAATTCACCCCTCCACTTT. Its protein is CASSESFNSPLHF.

The chain carries TRBV11-2 and TRBJ2-1; a possible D gene is TRBD1 (6 bases). V lost 0 bases and J 2 bases, leaving 11 bases between the germline ends. Per the germline V gene, CDR1 is SGHAT and CDR2 is FQNNGV. The CDR3 has 16 amino acids. CDR3 amino acids: CASSLDHRAPYNEQFF. CDR3 sequence (DNA): TGTGCCAGCAGCTTAGATCACAGGGCCCCCTACAATGAGCAGTTCTTC.